This T cell receptor (beta chain) was captured by sequencing in a study of cytomegalovirus exposure and HLA in healthy donors. A multiplex PCR was run with 60 Vbeta primers and 13 Jbeta primers. The data were produced by immunoSEQ multiplex PCR, yet TCRdb's version contains in-frame clones alone and is incomplete. The sample has roughly 110,000 clones; around 80% are singletons. The CDR3 runs to 13 residues. Trimming removed 5 bases at V and 2 bases at J, with 7 bases between. Germline V gene lookup returns CDR1 MRHNA and CDR2 SNTAGT. Material: PBMCs. The chain employs TRBV6-4 and TRBJ1-5; D is unclear. This clonotype was sampled from a man aged 35 to 55 in good health and CMV-seronegative. Here the CDR3 DNA reads TGTGCCAGCAGTCCTGGGCGCAATCAGCCCCAGCATTTT. This gives the protein CASSPGRNQPQHF.